Reported below is one TCR beta chain. The clone's antigen remains unknown. No qualities accompany the bases; no much larger clone lies one base away. The immunoSEQ Assay, a bias-controlled multiplex PCR, was used to amplify TCRbeta CDR3 regions from genomic DNA. In the source study's methods: The number of nucleated cells in each sample was estimated from the amplification of reference gene primers within the assay. To quantify the absolute abundance of each unique TCRbeta CDR3 rearrangement, sequence reads were collapsed and filtered. Productive Simpson clonality was computed per sample as the square root of Simpson's diversity index over productive rearrangements. TCRdb stores this immuneACCESS table with in-frame sequences only. Part of the clones is absent; in the studies checked, under half of the shortfall reflects unresolved V genes, and no reason is known for the rest. D and trimming come from the DNA, and the V and J calls and clone size come from that table. The sample includes approximately 190,000 clones, with around four fifths observed a single time. The ten largest account for about a fifth of the sample.

The source of the sample is a study of blood T cell repertoires in COVID-19 (dated by TCRdb to about 2020). At the level of the whole study: The collaborator samples originated in the United States, Italy and Spain and spanned the acute and convalescent phases of COVID-19. The prospective study material was composed of cDNA or gDNA derived from T cells, B-cell-depleted T cells, or PBMCs. Subjects who had been exposed to COVID-19, were actively infected with it, or had recovered from it provided the deeply sampled blood TCRbeta repertoires that made up the dataset. A freely available public database, intended as a resource for researchers studying the immune response to SARS-CoV-2, is where the repertoires were released. Samples came from the ongoing ImmuneRACE study (first 160 participants) plus 1,254 subjects from 6 global collaborators. A de-identified subject ID, COVID-19 status, age in years and sex were almost always included in the sample metadata. Where available, HLA class I and class II types were taken from metadata supplied by the sample provider and were not determined by assay-based typing. What the authors observed across the whole study: How much clinical and demographic metadata was included differed by source and by participant, and the metadata was provided uncurated.

Collaborating institutions collected whole blood in K2EDTA tubes following their own protocols. For TCRbeta analysis, collaborators shipped samples in one of three forms: frozen whole blood, isolated PBMCs, or DNA extracted from either of those sample types. Inclusive of the bounding cysteine and valine, the CDR3 is 14 residues long. The DNA shown is the 42-base CDR3, in frame from base 1. The junction shows trimming of 5 bases on V and 2 bases on J, and the gene matches do not reach 4 bases of it. CDR1 is given as SEHNR and CDR2 as FQNEAQ, both from the germline V gene (reference sequence). The chain couples TRBV7-9 to TRBJ2-7; 9 middle bases align to TRBD1. The TCR comes from a human donor in a cohort sampled during active COVID-19. Input material: peripheral blood. The CDR3 corresponds to CASSRQGETYEQYV. The DNA sequence reads TGTGCCAGCAGCCGACAGGGGGAGACCTACGAGCAGTACGTC.